Listed below are T cell receptor beta chains from one sample, sequenced in a study of blood T cell repertoires in COVID-19. Assay: immunoSEQ multiplex PCR; the TCRdb copy retains only in-frame clones and omits some. The sample includes 200,000 to 250,000 clones, under 95% seen only once; the top ten take approximately 1.2%. Sequencing used peripheral blood. The receptors derive from a man aged 25-40 years with acute or convalescent COVID-19. CDR3s include the opening cysteine and the closing phenylalanine or tryptophan. Fields, in order: D gene, V gene, J gene, clone size, CDR3 protein, CDR3 DNA. The D gene is left open where the match is weak. A clone size is listed for some rows: how often the clone was seen (once, few, many), or a class if it is expanded.

D: -
V: TRBV9
J: TRBJ2-1
size: -
CDR3: CASSVFVRSYNEQFF
DNA: TGTGCCAGCAGCGTCTTCGTTAGATCCTACAATGAGCAGTTCTTC

D: -
V: TRBV7-9
J: TRBJ1-3
size: -
CDR3: CASSWGAGNTIYF
DNA: TGTGCCAGCAGCTGGGGGGCTGGAAACACCATATATTTT

D: TRBD2
V: TRBV9
J: TRBJ2-2
size: -
CDR3: CASSRTSGIRTGELFF
DNA: TGTGCCAGCAGCAGAACTAGCGGGATAAGAACCGGGGAGCTGTTTTTT

D: -
V: TRBV30
J: TRBJ2-4
size: once
CDR3: CAWSRGGSKNIQYF
DNA: TGTGCCTGGAGTAGGGGGGGATCCAAAAACATTCAGTACTTC

D: -
V: TRBV27
J: TRBJ1-6
size: -
CDR3: CASSYPGVNSPLHF
DNA: TGTGCCAGCAGTTATCCAGGCGTAAATTCACCCCTCCACTTT

D: TRBD2
V: TRBV7-9
J: TRBJ2-3
size: once
CDR3: CASSTPVGGSGRPSTDTQYF
DNA: TGTGCCAGCAGCACCCCTGTCGGGGGTAGCGGGAGGCCGAGCACAGATACGCAGTATTTT

D: -
V: TRBV7-3
J: TRBJ2-1
size: -
CDR3: CASSSTFQSYNEQFF
DNA: TGTGCCAGCAGCTCGACTTTCCAATCCTACAATGAGCAGTTCTTC

D: -
V: TRBV7-3
J: TRBJ2-3
size: -
CDR3: CASTSGRVDTQYF
DNA: TGTGCCAGCACCTCCGGTCGGGTAGATACGCAGTATTTT

D: TRBD2
V: TRBV28
J: TRBJ2-1
size: -
CDR3: CASSPGGTDNEQFF
DNA: TGTGCCAGCAGCCCGGGGGGGACCGACAATGAGCAGTTCTTC

D: -
V: TRBV28
J: TRBJ2-3
size: -
CDR3: CASRGQQGADTQYF
DNA: TGTGCCAGCAGGGGACAACAAGGCGCGGATACGCAGTATTTT

D: -
V: TRBV9
J: TRBJ1-4
size: -
CDR3: CASSTSPDSVNEKLFF
DNA: TGTGCCAGCAGCACGAGCCCGGACAGTGTTAATGAAAAACTGTTTTTT

D: -
V: TRBV11-1
J: TRBJ1-2
size: -
CDR3: CASSRTGNYGYTF
DNA: TGTGCCAGCAGCCGCACAGGAAACTATGGCTACACCTTC

D: TRBD2
V: TRBV11-1
J: TRBJ2-7
size: -
CDR3: CASSSREDPYEQYF
DNA: TGTGCCAGCAGCTCCCGGGAGGACCCCTACGAGCAGTACTTC

D: TRBD2
V: TRBV4-2
J: TRBJ2-1
size: -
CDR3: CASSQDMASGRNEQFF
DNA: TGTGCCAGCAGCCAAGATATGGCTAGCGGGAGAAATGAGCAGTTCTTC

D: -
V: TRBV19
J: TRBJ2-3
size: -
CDR3: CASSIEGTSTDTQYF
DNA: TGTGCCAGTAGTATAGAGGGGACTAGCACAGATACGCAGTATTTT

D: -
V: TRBV24-1
J: TRBJ1-1
size: -
CDR3: CATSDSGYTEAFF
DNA: TGTGCCACCAGTGATTCAGGGTACACTGAAGCTTTCTTT

D: -
V: TRBV5-6
J: TRBJ2-7
size: -
CDR3: CASSLTGSSYEQYF
DNA: TGTGCCAGCAGCTTAACAGGTAGCTCCTACGAGCAGTACTTC

D: TRBD2
V: TRBV2
J: TRBJ2-7
size: many
CDR3: CASSPRGGLAYEQYF
DNA: TGTGCCAGCTCTCCTCGGGGGGGACTAGCTTACGAGCAGTACTTC

D: -
V: TRBV6-1
J: TRBJ1-2
size: -
CDR3: CASSEVGYGYTF
DNA: TGTGCCAGCAGTGAAGTCGGCTATGGCTACACCTTC

D: TRBD2
V: TRBV11-2
J: TRBJ2-1
size: -
CDR3: CASSLDRASGRAFHEQFF
DNA: TGTGCCAGCAGCTTAGATCGGGCTAGCGGGAGGGCTTTCCATGAGCAGTTCTTC

D: TRBD1
V: TRBV6-5
J: TRBJ1-1
size: -
CDR3: CASSRRQGTEAFF
DNA: TGTGCCAGCAGCCGGAGACAGGGGACTGAAGCTTTCTTT

D: -
V: TRBV28
J: TRBJ1-1
size: -
CDR3: CASSLSGTVNTEAFF
DNA: TGTGCCAGCAGTTTATCGGGGACTGTGAACACTGAAGCTTTCTTT

D: -
V: TRBV29-1
J: TRBJ1-1
size: -
CDR3: CSVDREERAFF
DNA: TGCAGCGTAGACCGGGAGGAGCGAGCTTTCTTT

D: -
V: TRBV5-4
J: TRBJ2-7
size: once
CDR3: CASSLGGHSYEQYF
DNA: TGTGCCAGCAGCTTGGGCGGGCACTCCTACGAGCAGTACTTC

D: TRBD1
V: TRBV28
J: TRBJ1-4
size: -
CDR3: CASSLRSTGGKEKLFF
DNA: TGTGCCAGCAGTTTACGCTCGACAGGGGGCAAAGAAAAACTGTTTTTT

D: TRBD1
V: TRBV28
J: TRBJ1-5
size: -
CDR3: CASSPTGSNQPQHF
DNA: TGTGCCAGCAGTCCGACAGGGAGCAATCAGCCCCAGCATTTT

D: TRBD1
V: TRBV28
J: TRBJ2-1
size: -
CDR3: CASSLTGQGVINEQFF
DNA: TGTGCCAGCAGTTTAACTGGTCAGGGGGTCATCAATGAGCAGTTCTTC

D: -
V: TRBV5-1
J: TRBJ1-4
size: -
CDR3: CASSIRTANEKLFF
DNA: TGCGCCAGCAGCATCAGGACAGCTAATGAAAAACTGTTTTTT

D: TRBD1
V: TRBV18
J: TRBJ2-2
size: -
CDR3: CASSPPDRGGTGELFF
DNA: TGTGCCAGCTCACCACCGGACAGGGGAGGCACCGGGGAGCTGTTTTTT